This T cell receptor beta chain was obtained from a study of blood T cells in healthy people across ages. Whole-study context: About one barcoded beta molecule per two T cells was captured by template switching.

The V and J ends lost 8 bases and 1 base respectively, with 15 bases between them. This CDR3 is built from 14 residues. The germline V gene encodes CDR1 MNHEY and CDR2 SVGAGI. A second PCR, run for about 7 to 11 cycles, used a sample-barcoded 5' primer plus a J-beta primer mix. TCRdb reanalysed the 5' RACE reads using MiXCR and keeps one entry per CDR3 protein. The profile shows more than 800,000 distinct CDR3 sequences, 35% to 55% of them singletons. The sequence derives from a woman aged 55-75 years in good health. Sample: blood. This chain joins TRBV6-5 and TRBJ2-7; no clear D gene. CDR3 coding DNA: TGTGCCAGCGGTTCTACCCGAGGATCCTACGAGCAGTACTTC. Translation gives CASGSTRGSYEQYF.